The clone carrying this T cell receptor (beta chain) was counted only a few times. What it binds is unknown. The source of the sample is a study of long-term antiretroviral therapy in people with HIV. Study results and caveats: In samples taken after ART, diversity increased but remained below transplant donor control levels. Information on adherence, resistance and therapy changes was unavailable. Whichever time point was examined, clones expanded before ART dominated the repertoire.

CDR3 length equals 17 residues. Germline V gene sequence: CDR1 SGHDT, CDR2 YYEEEE. V lost 4 bases, J lost 2 bases, and 21 bases lay in between. From each donor, at least one pre-ART PBMC sample and at least two post-ART PBMC samples were obtained. At the survey level, the v3.0 immunoSEQ assay was run. Method: immunoSEQ multiplex PCR; TCRdb's copy keeps in-frame clones and lacks some. Counted here are fewer than 25,000 clones, approximately 80% occurring once; the ten biggest clones make up 3.5% to 5%. This sequence originates from a man aged 25-45 years with HIV. This specimen was unsorted PBMCs, taken about 6.1 years after starting antiretroviral therapy. The chain couples TRBV5-6 to TRBJ1-1; a weak D match, TRBD1 (6 bases). The CDR3 sequence: CASSVLGTQIYNTEAFF. CDR3 sequence (DNA): TGTGCCAGCAGCGTATTAGGGACACAGATTTACAACACTGAAGCTTTCTTT.